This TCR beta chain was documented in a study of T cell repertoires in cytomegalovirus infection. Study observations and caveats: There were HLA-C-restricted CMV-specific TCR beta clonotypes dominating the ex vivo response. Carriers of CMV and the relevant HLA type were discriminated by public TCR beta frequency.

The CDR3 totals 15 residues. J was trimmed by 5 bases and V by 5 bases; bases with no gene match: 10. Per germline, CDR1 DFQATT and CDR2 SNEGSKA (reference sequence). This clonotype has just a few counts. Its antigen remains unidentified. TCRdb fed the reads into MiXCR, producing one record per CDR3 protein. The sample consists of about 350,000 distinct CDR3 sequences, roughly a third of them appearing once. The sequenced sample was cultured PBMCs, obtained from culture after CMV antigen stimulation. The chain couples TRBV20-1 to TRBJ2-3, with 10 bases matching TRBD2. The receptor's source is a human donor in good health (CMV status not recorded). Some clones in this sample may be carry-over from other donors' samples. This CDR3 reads CSASSGSFIEDTQYF. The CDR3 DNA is TGCAGTGCTTCTAGCGGGAGCTTTATCGAAGATACGCAGTATTTT.